This TCR beta chain was retrieved from a study of STAT3 mutations in large granular lymphocyte leukemia. Looking at the study overall: Roughly half the longitudinally sequenced T-LGLL patients had canonical STAT3 mutations.

The CDR3 has 15 amino acids. Germline-derived CDR1 and CDR2 are SGDLS and YYNGEE. The ends were cut back, 4 bases at V and 0 bases at J, with 12 bases in the middle. TCRbeta libraries averaged around 40,000 productive templates per sample. Clones were read by immunoSEQ multiplex PCR, and TCRdb kept only the in-frame ones, dropping some. The sample includes tens of thousands of clones, roughly 84% of them seen just once. Overall study findings and caveats: Every T-cell large granular lymphocyte leukemia patient had at least one immunodominant TCR beta clonotype. Persisting codominant clonotypes may have hidden a small pathogenic clone.

About this clone: What it binds is unknown.

The chain is built from TRBV9 and TRBJ2-3; tentatively, D is TRBD1 (5 bases). The clonotype was recovered from a human donor with T large granular lymphocyte leukemia. Some clones in this sample may be carry-over from other donors' samples. The sample taken for sequencing was PBMCs. In DNA form, the CDR3 reads TGTGCCAGCAGCCTTTTAGGGGCCAGCACAGATACGCAGTATTTT. Translated: CASSLLGASTDTQYF.